This T cell receptor beta chain was identified during a study of chemoradiotherapy in HPV16-positive cancers. This clone was seen more than once but under ten times. The antigen is undetermined. Repertoires were generated with immunoSEQ multiplex PCR, while TCRdb's copy carries only in-frame clones and drops some. The sample carries 9,000 to 15,000 clones, around 66% recorded once. Study results and limitations: HPV-responsive T-cell expansion during chemoradiotherapy was linked to improved recurrence-free survival in HPV16-positive patients. Functional assays defining HPV-specific T cells used only a couple of HPV16-positive patients. Candidate HPV-specific clones and E7-related TCR motifs grew in tumor during treatment.

Trimming removed 9 bases from V and 7 bases from J, with 18 bases in between. This CDR3 comprises 13 residues. Germline V CDR1 and CDR2: ENHRY, SYGVKD. Repertoires were sampled repeatedly during chemoradiotherapy. The clonotype was recovered from a human donor with HPV-associated anogenital cancer. The genes are TRBV10-3 and TRBJ1-1; the D gene is possibly TRBD1 (5 bases). The material was obtained from a patient who underwent chemoradiotherapy. CDR3 region: CAMTPGEGSEAFF. In nucleotides, the CDR3 is TGTGCCATGACCCCGGGGGAGGGGAGTGAAGCTTTCTTT.